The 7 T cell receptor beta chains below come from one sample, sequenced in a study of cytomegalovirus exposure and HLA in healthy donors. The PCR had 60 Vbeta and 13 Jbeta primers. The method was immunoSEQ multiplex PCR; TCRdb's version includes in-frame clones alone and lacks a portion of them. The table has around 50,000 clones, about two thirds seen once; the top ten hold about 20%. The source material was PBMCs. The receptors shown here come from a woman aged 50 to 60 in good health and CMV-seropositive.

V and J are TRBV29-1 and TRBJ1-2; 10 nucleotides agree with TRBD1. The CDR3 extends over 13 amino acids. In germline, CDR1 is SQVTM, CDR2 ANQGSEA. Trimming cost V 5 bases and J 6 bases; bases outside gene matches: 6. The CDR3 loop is CSVRDRGFDGYTF. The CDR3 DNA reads TGCAGCGTTAGGGACAGGGGTTTTGATGGCTACACCTTC.

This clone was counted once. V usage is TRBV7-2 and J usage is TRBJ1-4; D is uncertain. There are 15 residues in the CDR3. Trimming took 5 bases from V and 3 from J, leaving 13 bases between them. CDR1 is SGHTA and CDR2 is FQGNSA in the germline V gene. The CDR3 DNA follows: TGTGCCAGCAGCCTCTCGGGGTTTGCTAATGAAAAACTGTTTTTT. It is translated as CASSLSGFANEKLFF.

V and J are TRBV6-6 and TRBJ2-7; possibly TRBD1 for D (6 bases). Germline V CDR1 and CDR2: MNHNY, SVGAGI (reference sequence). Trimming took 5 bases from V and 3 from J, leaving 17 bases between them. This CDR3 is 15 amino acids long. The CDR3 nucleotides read TGTGCCAGCAGTAGGGGGTCTGATGGTAACTACGAGCAGTACTTC. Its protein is CASSRGSDGNYEQYF.

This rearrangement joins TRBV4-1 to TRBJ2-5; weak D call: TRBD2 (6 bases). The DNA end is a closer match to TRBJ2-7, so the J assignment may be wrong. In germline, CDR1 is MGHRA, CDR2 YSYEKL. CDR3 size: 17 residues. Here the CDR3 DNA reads TGCGCCAGCAGCCAAGGGGTTGTGGGGGGTTTCCCCTACGAGCAGTACTTC. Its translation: CASSQGVVGGFPYEQYF.

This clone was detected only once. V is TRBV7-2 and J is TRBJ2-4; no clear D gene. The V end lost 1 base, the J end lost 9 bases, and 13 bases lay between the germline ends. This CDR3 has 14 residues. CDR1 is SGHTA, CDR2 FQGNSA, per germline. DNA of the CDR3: TGTGCCAGCAGCTTAGGTCGACCCGGCGGCATTCAGTACTTC. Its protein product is CASSLGRPGGIQYF.

The CDR3 region has the DNA TGTGCCAGCAGTGCCTTCGGACAGGGCTATGGCTACACCTTC. Its protein product is CASSAFGQGYGYTF. The chain joins TRBV6-5 to TRBJ1-2; 8 bases line up with TRBD1. Germline lookup yields CDR1 MNHEY and CDR2 SVGAGI. The V gene end was trimmed by 5 bases and the J gene end by 4 bases; junction bases not matched to a gene: 6. The CDR3 covers 14 residues.

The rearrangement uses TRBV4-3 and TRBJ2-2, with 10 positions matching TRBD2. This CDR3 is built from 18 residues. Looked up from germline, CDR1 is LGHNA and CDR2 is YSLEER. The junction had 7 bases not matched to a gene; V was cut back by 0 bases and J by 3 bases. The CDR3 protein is CASSQEGGLAAYTGELFF. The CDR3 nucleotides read TGCGCCAGCAGCCAAGAGGGAGGACTAGCGGCCTACACCGGGGAGCTGTTTTTT.